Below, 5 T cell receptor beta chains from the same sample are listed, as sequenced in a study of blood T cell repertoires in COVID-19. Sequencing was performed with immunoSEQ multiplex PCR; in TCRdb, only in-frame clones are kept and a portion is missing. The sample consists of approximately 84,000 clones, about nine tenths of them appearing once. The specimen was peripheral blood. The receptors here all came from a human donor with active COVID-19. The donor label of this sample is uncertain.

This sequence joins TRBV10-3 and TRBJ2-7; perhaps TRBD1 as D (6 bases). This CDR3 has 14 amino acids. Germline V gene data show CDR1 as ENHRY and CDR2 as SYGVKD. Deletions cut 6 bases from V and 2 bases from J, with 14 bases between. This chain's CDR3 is CAIRVSQGPYEQYF. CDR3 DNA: TGTGCCATCAGAGTCTCACAGGGACCCTACGAGCAGTACTTC.

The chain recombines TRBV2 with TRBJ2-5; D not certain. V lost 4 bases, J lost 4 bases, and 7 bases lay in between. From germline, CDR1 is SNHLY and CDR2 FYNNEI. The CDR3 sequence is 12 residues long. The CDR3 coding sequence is TGTGCCAGCAGTGCTGTGTCAGAGACCCAGTACTTC. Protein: CASSAVSETQYF.

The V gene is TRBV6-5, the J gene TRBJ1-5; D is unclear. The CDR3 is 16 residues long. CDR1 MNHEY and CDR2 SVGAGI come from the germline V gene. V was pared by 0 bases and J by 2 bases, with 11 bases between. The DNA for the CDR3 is TGTGCCAGCAGTTACTCGATTTATCCAGGCAATCAGCCCCAGCATTTT. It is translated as CASSYSIYPGNQPQHF.

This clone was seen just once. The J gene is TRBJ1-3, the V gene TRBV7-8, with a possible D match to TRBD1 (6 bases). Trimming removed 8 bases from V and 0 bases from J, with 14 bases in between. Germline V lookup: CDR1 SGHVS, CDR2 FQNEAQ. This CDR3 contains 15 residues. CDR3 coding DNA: TGTGCCAGCTCGTGGACAGAAACCTCTGGAAACACCATATATTTT. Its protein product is CASSWTETSGNTIYF.

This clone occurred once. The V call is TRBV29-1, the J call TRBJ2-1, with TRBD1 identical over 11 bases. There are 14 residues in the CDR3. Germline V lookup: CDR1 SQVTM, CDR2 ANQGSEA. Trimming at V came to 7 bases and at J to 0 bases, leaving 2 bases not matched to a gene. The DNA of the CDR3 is TGCAGCGCTGGGACAGGGGGCTCCTACAATGAGCAGTTCTTC. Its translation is CSAGTGGSYNEQFF.